The 10 T cell receptor beta chains reported below all come from one sample, sequenced in a study of tumor-infiltrating lymphocytes in oesophageal squamous cell carcinoma. TCRdb re-derived calls from the PCR reads in MiXCR, one entry per CDR3 protein. The sample records around 19,000 distinct CDR3 sequences, roughly 40% being singletons. Sequencing input: normal esophageal tissue next to the tumor. Source of these receptors: a female donor with esophageal squamous cell carcinoma.

V and J are TRBV27 and TRBJ2-7; 10 bases fit TRBD2. The tail of the sequence fits TRBJ2-1 better, so the J call may be wrong. Germline V gives CDR1 MNHEY, CDR2 SMNVEV (reference sequence). The CDR3 sequence is 17 residues long. The CDR3 sequence is CASSLKAGGGKYNEQFF. Here the CDR3 DNA reads TGTGCCAGCAGTCTCAAAGCGGGAGGGGGCAAATACAATGAGCAGTTCTTC.

This chain connects TRBV29-1 to TRBJ1-1; 8 bases line up with TRBD1. Germline loops: CDR1 SQVTM, CDR2 ANQGSEA. There are 14 residues in the CDR3. The V and J ends lost 1 base and 1 base, in that order; junction bases with no gene match: 2. Written as DNA, the CDR3 is TGCAGCGTTGAAGCTCAGGGGGCGAACACTGAAGCTTTCTTT. Its protein product is CSVEAQGANTEAFF.

As for this clonotype: No conserved phenylalanine or tryptophan ends this CDR3, so it is likely a read error. No DNA is shown, since the ends of the CDR3 on it are uncertain; the CDR3 is the one TCRdb lists. The CDR3 sequence is CASSLGSGDGETQYFGP. The chain is built from TRBV7-9 and TRBJ2-3; the table's D call, TRBD1, was not checked against the DNA. 17 amino acids form the CDR3, both terminal residues included. Per germline, CDR1 SEHNR and CDR2 FQNEAQ (reference sequence).

The V and J genes are TRBV24-1 and TRBJ2-5; D is uncertain. TRBJ2-1 matches the DNA end more closely, so the J call is doubtful. The germline gives CDR1 KGHDR, CDR2 SFDVKD. There are 11 residues in the CDR3. The CDR3 loop is CATSEGSEQFF. For the CDR3, the DNA is TGTGCCACCAGTGAGGGTAGCGAGCAGTTCTTC.

There are many counts of this clonotype. The CDR3 bases are TGTGCCAGCAGCCCGCACATCCCAGCCGAAGCTTTCTTT. Protein sequence: CASSPHIPAEAFF. The J gene is TRBJ1-1, the V gene TRBV6-1; no firm D call. Deletions cut 6 bases from V and 8 bases from J, with 16 bases between. The CDR3 extends over 13 amino acids. Germline V CDR1 and CDR2: MNHNS, SASEGT.

This clonotype was seen at least ten times. The chain combines TRBV11-2 with TRBJ2-7; D possibly matches TRBD1 or TRBD2 (5 bases each). V was trimmed by 2 bases and J by 2 bases, leaving 13 bases between them. From germline, CDR1 is SGHAT and CDR2 FQNNGV. CDR3 length: 15 amino acids. The CDR3 nucleotides are TGTGCCAGCAGCTTATATGAGGGGCCCACCTACGAGCAGTACTTC. As protein: CASSLYEGPTYEQYF.

The chain carries TRBV4-2 and TRBJ1-1; D is possibly TRBD1 (5 bases). V lost 4 bases and J lost 3, with 15 bases in between. Germline lookup yields CDR1 LGHNA and CDR2 YNFKEQ. The CDR3 covers 15 residues. CDR3 amino acids: CASSPTVVRDTEAFF. The CDR3 DNA is TGTGCCAGCAGCCCGACTGTTGTCAGGGACACTGAAGCTTTCTTT.

Remarks on this clonotype: An end of the junction differs from the germline gene, which may be a read error. In DNA, the CDR3 is TGTGCTAGCAGTCGGGGACAGGGTGTCTATGAGCAGTTCTTC. Residues: CASSRGQGVYEQFF. The V gene is TRBV7-9, the J gene TRBJ2-1, with TRBD1 matching over 9 bases. Per the germline V gene, CDR1 is SEHNR and CDR2 is FQNEAQ (reference sequence). The CDR3 has 14 residues.

The rearrangement links TRBV7-6 to TRBJ2-5, with 13 nucleotides matching TRBD2. With 5 bases clipped from V and 3 bases from J, the junction kept 6 bases outside the gene matches. The CDR3 is 16 residues long. The V gene's germline CDR1 is SGHVS and CDR2 FNYEAQ. CDR3 nucleotide sequence: TGTGCCAGCAGCCTCCGGACTAGCGGGAGAAAAGAGACCCAGTACTTC. Translated: CASSLRTSGRKETQYF.

This clonotype was observed at least ten times. V and J are TRBV2 and TRBJ1-1, with D maybe TRBD1 (6 bases). Trimming cost V 0 bases and J 4 bases, with 12 bases left between them. This CDR3 is built from 15 residues. Looked up from germline, CDR1 is SNHLY and CDR2 is FYNNEI. The CDR3: CASSEAGGGITEAFF. Written as DNA, the CDR3 is TGTGCCAGCAGTGAAGCTGGGGGGGGCATCACTGAAGCTTTCTTT.